Presented here are 21 T cell receptor beta chains from one specimen sequenced in a study of identical twins (dated by TCRdb to the mid-2010s). Libraries were built with 5' RACE. TCRdb lists the instrument as Illumina HiSeq 2000. TCRdb reran the public reads through fastp at Q25 and MiXCR, keeping productive beta chains. When rows share a CDR3 protein, they turn into one entry using the most common DNA and genes. In this sample the table shows about 340,000 distinct CDR3 sequences, roughly an eighth of which occur a single time. Together, the top ten hold approximately 7.9% of the sample. These records were also assigned to another study, of yellow fever vaccine responses in identical twins.

Material: CD8+ T cells sorted from blood. Every receptor here comes from a woman aged 18-29 years in good health.

The chain has TRBV5-1 and TRBJ2-2; D ambiguous. V was pared by 7 bases and J by 7 bases, with 11 bases between. The CDR3 runs to 12 residues. CDR1 and CDR2 from the germline V gene are SGHRS and YFSETQ. The CDR3 protein is CASGFTGGELFF. The DNA for the CDR3 is TGCGCCAGCGGATTTACTGGCGGGGAGCTGTTTTTT.

The J gene is TRBJ2-7, the V gene TRBV20-1; 13 bases agree with TRBD2. CDR1 and CDR2 from the germline V gene are DFQATT and SNEGSKA (reference sequence). This CDR3 spans 16 amino acids. The junction had 8 bases not matched to a gene; V was cut back by 3 bases and J by 3 bases. The CDR3 coding sequence is TGCAGTGCTAGCGCAGGACTAGCGGGGGTCCACTACGAGCAGTACGTC. Translating it yields CSASAGLAGVHYEQYV.

In its sample, this clonotype was seen a few times. The chain has TRBV6-1 and TRBJ1-1; D gene unclear. This CDR3 contains 14 residues. The V gene lost 6 bases and the J gene lost 8 bases, with 19 bases spanning the gap. Germline CDR1 is MNHNS and CDR2 is SASEGT. CDR3 region: CASSPMAGRVEAFF. CDR3 DNA: TGTGCCAGCAGCCCCATGGCTGGAAGAGTGGAAGCTTTCTTT.

This clonotype has only a few counts. The V call is TRBV12-3 or TRBV12-4, the J call TRBJ2-7, with no clear D. V was shortened by 3 bases and J by 4 bases, with 7 bases between the two germline ends. The CDR3 has 12 amino acids. The CDR3 reads CASSFQVYEQYF. As DNA, the CDR3 is TGTGCCAGCAGTTTCCAGGTTTACGAGCAGTACTTC.

This clonotype came up a few times. The chain has TRBV2 and TRBJ2-1; 7 nucleotides match TRBD1. V dropped 5 bases and J dropped 6; count of bases not matched to a gene: 13. The V gene's germline CDR1 is SNHLY and CDR2 FYNNEI. This CDR3 contains 16 residues. For the CDR3, the DNA is TGTGCCAGCAGTCCCACACAAGACGACAGGGTCAATGAGCAGTTCTTC. Translated: CASSPTQDDRVNEQFF.

The V and J genes are TRBV5-4 and TRBJ2-1, with TRBD2 identical over 7 bases. The J segment lost 10 bases and the V segment lost 0 bases, leaving 10 bases of the junction unmatched. The CDR3 loop spans 15 amino acids. Germline CDR1 is SGHNT and CDR2 is YYREEE (reference sequence). The CDR3 coding sequence is TGTGCCAGCAGCTTGGCCGCCAGTCGGGGAGGGGAGCAGTTCTTC. Translation gives CASSLAASRGGEQFF.

The sample holds many counts of this clonotype. This chain connects TRBV29-1 to TRBJ1-5; D not certain. Germline loops: CDR1 SQVTM, CDR2 ANQGSEA. The CDR3 extends over 16 amino acids. The ends were cut back, 7 bases at V and 5 bases at J, with 24 bases in the middle. CDR3 nucleotide sequence: TGCAGCGCCTTTATTAGGTCCGGGAATGGGGATCAGCCCCAGCATTTT. Translation gives CSAFIRSGNGDQPQHF.

This clonotype has only a few counts. CDR3 sequence (DNA): TGTGCCAGCGCGACGAGCTACGAGCAGTACTTC. Protein sequence: CASATSYEQYF. The chain links TRBV6-1 to TRBJ2-7; no clear D gene. The CDR3 is 11 residues long. CDR1 is MNHNS and CDR2 is SASEGT in the germline V gene. V shed 8 bases and J shed 3 bases, with 8 bases lying between them.

This chain connects TRBV6-2 or TRBV6-3 to TRBJ2-7; D unclear. Germline assignment: CDR1 MNHEY and CDR2 SVGEGT. V lost 6 bases to trimming and J lost 2 bases, with 5 bases between them. CDR3 size: 11 residues. The chain's CDR3 is CASRGAYEQYV. In DNA, the CDR3 is TGTGCCAGCAGGGGCGCCTACGAGCAGTACGTC.

This rearrangement joins TRBV7-6 to TRBJ2-1; TRBD2 matches 11 bases. CDR3 length equals 17 residues. Per germline, CDR1 SGHVS and CDR2 FNYEAQ. The trim removed 3 bases at V and 0 bases at J, leaving 4 bases unmatched. CDR3 sequence reads: CASSFKGTSGSYNEQFF. The CDR3, as DNA: TGTGCCAGCAGCTTCAAGGGGACTAGCGGCTCCTACAATGAGCAGTTCTTC.

The chain is built from TRBV29-1 and TRBJ2-1, with D perhaps matching TRBD2 (6 bases). The V gene's germline CDR1 is SQVTM and CDR2 ANQGSEA. The CDR3 covers 13 residues. The V gene lost 7 bases and the J gene lost 6 bases, with 16 bases spanning the gap. The CDR3 region has the DNA TGCAGCGCCCGTGGAGGGAGAGGCAATGAGCAGTTCTTC. It specifies CSARGGRGNEQFF.

This clonotype was counted between two and nine times. The rearrangement uses TRBV6-5 and TRBJ1-6; 10 bases are shared with TRBD1. The CDR3 totals 17 residues. CDR1 is MNHEY, CDR2 SVGAGI, per germline. Unmatched junction bases numbered 5, after V lost 0 bases and J lost 6 bases. CDR3 residues: CASSYSRDRGPNSPLHF. In DNA, the CDR3 is TGTGCCAGCAGTTACTCAAGGGACAGGGGCCCTAATTCACCCCTCCACTTT.

This rearrangement joins TRBV7-9 to TRBJ1-1, with 8 bases aligning to TRBD1. The germline CDR1 and CDR2 sequences are SEHNR and FQNEAQ (reference sequence). The CDR3 is made up of 15 amino acids. V gave up 2 bases and J gave up 6 bases; unmatched junction bases: 8. The CDR3 reads CASSLPTAQGAEAFF. Written as DNA, the CDR3 is TGTGCCAGCAGCTTACCGACCGCACAGGGGGCTGAAGCTTTCTTT.

J is TRBJ2-3 and V is TRBV14; D is possibly TRBD2 (6 bases). Germline-derived CDR1 and CDR2 are SGHDN and FVKESK. V lost 4 bases to trimming and J lost 2 bases, with 22 bases between them. The CDR3 consists of 18 residues. The CDR3 is CASSPGTGPGWSTDTQYF. The CDR3 bases are TGTGCCAGCAGCCCAGGGACTGGCCCGGGTTGGTCCACAGATACGCAGTATTTT.

This clonotype was recorded a few times. The chain recombines TRBV20-1 with TRBJ2-5; 8 nucleotides agree with TRBD1. With V trimmed by 3 bases and J by 4 bases, 4 bases remained unmatched. The V gene's germline CDR1 is DFQATT and CDR2 SNEGSKA (reference sequence). This CDR3 contains 13 residues. CDR3 in DNA: TGCAGTGCTAGGGCACAGGGGGGAGAGACCCAGTACTTC. Amino acid sequence: CSARAQGGETQYF.

This clonotype was counted only a few times. This chain connects TRBV7-9 to TRBJ1-2; 7 bases fit TRBD1. This CDR3 comprises 15 residues. CDR1 and CDR2 from the germline V gene are SEHNR and FQNEAQ (reference sequence). Trimming took 1 base from V and 5 from J; bases not matched to a gene: 7. CDR3 protein: CASSLGDSRRYGYTF. CDR3 DNA: TGTGCCAGCAGCTTAGGGGACAGTAGAAGATATGGCTACACCTTC.

The V and J genes are TRBV9 and TRBJ2-6; 7 nucleotides line up with TRBD1. Per germline, CDR1 SGDLS and CDR2 YYNGEE. This CDR3 is built from 15 residues. V was clipped by 3 bases and J by 2 bases; unmatched bases: 2. CDR3 in DNA: TGTGCCAGCAGCGCCACAGGGGCTGGGGCCAACGTCCTGACTTTC. This codes for CASSATGAGANVLTF.

This sequence joins TRBV5-6 and TRBJ2-7; D is perhaps TRBD1 (6 bases). The CDR3 extends over 14 amino acids. Germline CDR1 is SGHDT and CDR2 is YYEEEE. V gave up 4 bases and J gave up 7 bases, with 18 bases separating them. The DNA of the CDR3 is TGTGCCAGCAGCCCAGGACCAGGGGCGAGGGAGCAGTACTTC. It translates to CASSPGPGAREQYF.

There are a few counts of this clonotype. V and J are TRBV27 and TRBJ1-2, with D perhaps TRBD1 (5 bases). The CDR3 sequence is 13 residues long. Per germline, CDR1 MNHEY and CDR2 SMNVEV (reference sequence). V lost 2 bases to trimming and J lost 7 bases, with 11 bases between them. The CDR3 spells CASSLGGFRGYTF. CDR3 DNA: TGTGCCAGCAGTTTAGGGGGTTTCCGTGGCTACACCTTC.

This clonotype was observed many times. This rearrangement joins TRBV7-9 to TRBJ2-1; D not resolved. From germline, CDR1 is SEHNR and CDR2 FQNEAQ (reference sequence). There are 12 residues in the CDR3. V shed 6 bases and J shed 6 bases, with 9 bases lying between them. CDR3 loop: CASSPASNEQFF. CDR3 nucleotide sequence: TGTGCCAGCAGTCCGGCGAGCAATGAGCAGTTCTTC.

This chain connects TRBV15 to TRBJ1-1; TRBD1 is a possible D gene (6 bases). This CDR3 has 13 amino acids. The V end lost 6 bases, the J end lost 6 bases, and 14 bases lay between the germline ends. The germline V gene has CDR1 LNHNV and CDR2 YYDKDF (reference sequence). The CDR3 is CATSTGPWAEAFF. The CDR3 bases are TGTGCCACCAGTACAGGGCCATGGGCTGAAGCTTTCTTT.